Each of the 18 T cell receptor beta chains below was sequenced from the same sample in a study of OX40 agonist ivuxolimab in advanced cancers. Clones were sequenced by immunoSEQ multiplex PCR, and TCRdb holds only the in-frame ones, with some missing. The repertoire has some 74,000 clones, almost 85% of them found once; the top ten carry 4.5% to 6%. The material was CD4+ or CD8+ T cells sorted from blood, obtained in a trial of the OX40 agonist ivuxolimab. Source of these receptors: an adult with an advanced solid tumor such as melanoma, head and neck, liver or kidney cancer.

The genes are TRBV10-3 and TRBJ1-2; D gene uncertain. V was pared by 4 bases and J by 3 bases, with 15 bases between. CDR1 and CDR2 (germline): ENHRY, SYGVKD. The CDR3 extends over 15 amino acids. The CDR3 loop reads CAISVGSPSDYGYTF. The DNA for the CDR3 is TGTGCCATCAGTGTCGGCTCCCCCTCGGACTATGGCTACACCTTC.

The CDR3 nucleotides read TGCAGCGTTGAAGATACCAGCGGGACTAGCTACAATGAGCAGTTCTTC. It codes for CSVEDTSGTSYNEQFF. The V gene is TRBV29-1, the J gene TRBJ2-1, with 8 bases that match TRBD2. Germline loops: CDR1 SQVTM, CDR2 ANQGSEA. The V and J ends lost 0 bases and 3 bases, in that order; junction bases with no gene match: 7. The CDR3 is 16 amino acids.

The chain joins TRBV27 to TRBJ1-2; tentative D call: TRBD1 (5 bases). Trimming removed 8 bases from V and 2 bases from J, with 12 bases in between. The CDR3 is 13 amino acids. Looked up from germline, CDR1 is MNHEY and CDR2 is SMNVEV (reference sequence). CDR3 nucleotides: TGTGCCAGCGGAGGGGTCTTGAACTATGGCTACACCTTC. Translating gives CASGGVLNYGYTF.

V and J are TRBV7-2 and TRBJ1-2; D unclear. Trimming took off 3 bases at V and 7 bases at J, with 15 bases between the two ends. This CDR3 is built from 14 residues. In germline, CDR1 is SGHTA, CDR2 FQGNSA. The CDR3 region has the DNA TGTGCCAGCAGCTTCTACAGCCATGAGGGTGGCTACACCTTC. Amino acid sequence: CASSFYSHEGGYTF.

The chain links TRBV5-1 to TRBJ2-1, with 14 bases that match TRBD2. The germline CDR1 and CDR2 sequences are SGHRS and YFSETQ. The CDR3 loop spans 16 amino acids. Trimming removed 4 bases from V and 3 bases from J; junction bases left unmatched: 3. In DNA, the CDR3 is TGCGCCAGCAGCACCGGACTAGCGGGAGGCTACAATGAGCAGTTCTTC. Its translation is CASSTGLAGGYNEQFF.

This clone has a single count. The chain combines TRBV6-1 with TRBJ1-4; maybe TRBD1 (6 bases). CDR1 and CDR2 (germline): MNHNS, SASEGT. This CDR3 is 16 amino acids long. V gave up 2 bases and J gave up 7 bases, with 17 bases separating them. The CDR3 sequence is CASSELLGAGVEKLFF. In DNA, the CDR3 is TGTGCCAGCAGTGAACTATTGGGGGCAGGGGTTGAAAAACTGTTTTTT.

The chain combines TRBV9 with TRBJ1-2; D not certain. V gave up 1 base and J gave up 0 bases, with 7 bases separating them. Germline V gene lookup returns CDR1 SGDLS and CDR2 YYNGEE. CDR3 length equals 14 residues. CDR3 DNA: TGTGCCAGCAGCGTAATTAGTGCTAACTATGGCTACACCTTC. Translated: CASSVISANYGYTF.

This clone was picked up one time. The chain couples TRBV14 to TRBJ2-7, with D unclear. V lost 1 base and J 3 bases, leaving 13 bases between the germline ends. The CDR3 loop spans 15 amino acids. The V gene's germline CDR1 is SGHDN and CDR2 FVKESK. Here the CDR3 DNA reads TGTGCCAGCAGCCAAGTGGCTGGACGCCTCTACGAGCAGTACTTC. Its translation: CASSQVAGRLYEQYF.

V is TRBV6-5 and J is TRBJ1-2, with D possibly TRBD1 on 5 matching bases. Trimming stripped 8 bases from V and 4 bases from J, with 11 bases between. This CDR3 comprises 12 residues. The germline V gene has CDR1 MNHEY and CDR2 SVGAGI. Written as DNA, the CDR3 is TGTGCCAGCCTGGGTGGGGGCTATGGCTACACCTTC. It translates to CASLGGGYGYTF.

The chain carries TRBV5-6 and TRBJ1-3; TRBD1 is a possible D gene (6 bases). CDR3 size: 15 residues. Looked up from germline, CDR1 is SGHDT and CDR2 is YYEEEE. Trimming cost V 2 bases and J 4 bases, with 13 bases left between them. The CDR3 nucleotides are TGTGCCAGCAGCTTCAGGGCAGGGGACGGAAACACCATATATTTT. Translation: CASSFRAGDGNTIYF.

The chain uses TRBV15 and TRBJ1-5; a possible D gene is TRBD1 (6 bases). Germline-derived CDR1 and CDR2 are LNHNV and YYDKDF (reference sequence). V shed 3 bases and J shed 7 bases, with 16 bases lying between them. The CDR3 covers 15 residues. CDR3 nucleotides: TGTGCCACCAGCAGGGGCTCAGGGGTCGGGCAGCCCCAGCATTTT. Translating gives CATSRGSGVGQPQHF.

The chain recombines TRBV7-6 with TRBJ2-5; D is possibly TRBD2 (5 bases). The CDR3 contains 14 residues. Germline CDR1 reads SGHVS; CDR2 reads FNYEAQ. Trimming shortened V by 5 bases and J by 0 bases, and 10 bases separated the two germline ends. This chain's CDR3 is CASSRNGDQETQYF. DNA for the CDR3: TGTGCCAGCAGCCGGAACGGGGACCAAGAGACCCAGTACTTC. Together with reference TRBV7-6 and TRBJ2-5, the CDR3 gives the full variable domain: GAGVSQSPRYKVTKRGQDVALRCDPISGHVSLYWYRQALGQGPEFLTYFNYEAQQDKSGLPNDRFSAERPEGSISTLTIQRTEQRDSAMYRCASSRNGDQETQYFGPGTRLLVL.

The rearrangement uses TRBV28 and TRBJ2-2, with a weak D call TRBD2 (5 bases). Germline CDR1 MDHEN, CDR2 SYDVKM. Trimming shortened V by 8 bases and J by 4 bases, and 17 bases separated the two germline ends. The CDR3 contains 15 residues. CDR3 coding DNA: TGTGCCAGCGTCGACTGGCTAGCCGGCACCGGGGAGCTGTTTTTT. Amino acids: CASVDWLAGTGELFF.

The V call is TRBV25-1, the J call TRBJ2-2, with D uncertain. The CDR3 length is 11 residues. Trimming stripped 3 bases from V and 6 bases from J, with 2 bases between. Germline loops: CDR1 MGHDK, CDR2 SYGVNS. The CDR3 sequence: CASSESGELFF. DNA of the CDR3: TGTGCCAGCAGTGAGTCCGGGGAGCTGTTTTTT. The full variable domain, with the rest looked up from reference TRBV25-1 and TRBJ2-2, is EADIYQTPRYLVIGTGKKITLECSQTMGHDKMYWYQQDPGMELHLIHYSYGVNSTEKGDLSSESTVSRIRTEHFPLTLESARPSHTSQYLCASSESGELFFGEGSRLTVL.

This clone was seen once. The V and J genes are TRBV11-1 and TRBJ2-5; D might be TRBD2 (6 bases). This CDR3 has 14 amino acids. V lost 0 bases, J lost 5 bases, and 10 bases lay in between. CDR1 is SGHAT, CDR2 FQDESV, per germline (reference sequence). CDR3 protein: CASSLATAGETQYF. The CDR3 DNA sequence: TGTGCCAGCAGCTTAGCGACTGCGGGGGAGACCCAGTACTTC.

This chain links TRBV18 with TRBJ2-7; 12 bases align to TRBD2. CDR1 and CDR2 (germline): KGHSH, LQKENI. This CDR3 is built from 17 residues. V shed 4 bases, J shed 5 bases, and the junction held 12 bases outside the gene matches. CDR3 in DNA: TGTGCCAGCTCACTTGGGATGACTAGCGGGAGTACCCACGAGCAGTACTTC. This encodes CASSLGMTSGSTHEQYF.

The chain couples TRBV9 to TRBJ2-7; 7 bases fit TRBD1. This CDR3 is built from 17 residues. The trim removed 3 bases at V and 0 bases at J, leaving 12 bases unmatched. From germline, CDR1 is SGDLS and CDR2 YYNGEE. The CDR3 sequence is CASSADRTDSISYEQYF. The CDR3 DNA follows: TGTGCCAGCAGCGCGGACAGGACCGATTCCATCTCCTACGAGCAGTACTTC. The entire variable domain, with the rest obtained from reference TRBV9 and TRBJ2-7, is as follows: DSGVTQTPKHLITATGQRVTLRCSPRSGDLSVYWYQQSLDQGLQFLIQYYNGEERAKGNILERFSAQQFPDLHSELNLSSLELGDSALYFCASSADRTDSISYEQYFGPGTRLTVT.

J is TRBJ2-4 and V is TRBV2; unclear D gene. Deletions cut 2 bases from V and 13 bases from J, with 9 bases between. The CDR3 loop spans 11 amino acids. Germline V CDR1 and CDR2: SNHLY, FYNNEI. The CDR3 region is CASSELVVQYF. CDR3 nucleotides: TGTGCCAGCAGTGAATTAGTAGTGCAGTACTTC. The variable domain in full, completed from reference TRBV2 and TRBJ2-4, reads EPEVTQTPSHQVTQMGQEVILRCVPISNHLYFYWYRQILGQKVEFLVSFYNNEISEKSEIFDDQFSVERPDGSNFTLKIRSTKLEDSAMYFCASSELVVQYFGAGTRLSVL.